Below are 22 T cell receptor beta chains sequenced from a single sample in a study of T cells in Graves' hyperthyroidism and ophthalmopathy. The source material, RNA transcripts, was used to amplify TCR beta CDR3 regions. Initially, a first-round RT-PCR of the TCR CDR3 employed the HTBI primer set. TCRdb itself ran the multiplex PCR reads through MiXCR, one entry per CDR3 protein. The data contain 490,000 or so distinct CDR3 sequences, 16% of them singletons. The sequencing sample was made of blood. These TCRs come from a young woman with Graves' ophthalmopathy.

In this sample, this clonotype turned up a few times. V and J are TRBV20-1 and TRBJ2-6, with 7 bases that match TRBD1. The CDR3 contains 16 residues. The V gene's germline CDR1 is DFQATT and CDR2 SNEGSKA (reference sequence). Unmatched junction bases numbered 7, after V lost 5 bases and J lost 0 bases. CDR3 sequence: CSALLTGASGANVLTF. Here the CDR3 DNA reads TGCAGTGCTTTACTAACAGGGGCCTCTGGGGCCAACGTCCTGACTTTC.

This clonotype was observed a handful of times. The chain joins TRBV30 to TRBJ2-2; D unresolved. Germline V CDR1 and CDR2: GTSNPN, SVGIG (reference sequence). V lost 5 bases and J 6 bases, leaving 13 bases between the germline ends. There are 13 residues in the CDR3. CDR3 in DNA: TGTGCCTGGGGTCTTTCGATTCCCGGGGAGCTGTTTTTT. This gives the protein CAWGLSIPGELFF.

For this clonotype: This may be a read error: a much more frequent sequence differs by one nucleotide. The chain recombines TRBV5-1 with TRBJ1-2, with a tentative D call TRBD1 (5 bases). This CDR3 is 15 amino acids long. V was clipped by 0 bases and J by 6 bases, with 15 bases between them. Germline V gene data show CDR1 as SGHRS and CDR2 as YFSETQ. The CDR3 here is CASSLVGGAVNGYTF. CDR3 bases: TGCGCCAGCAGCTTGGTTGGGGGAGCGGTTAATGGCTACACCTTC.

This clonotype has at least ten counts. This chain uses TRBV9 with TRBJ2-1; maybe TRBD2 (6 bases). The CDR3 totals 16 residues. V lost 0 bases, J lost 0 bases, and 10 bases lay in between. Germline CDR1 is SGDLS and CDR2 is YYNGEE. The CDR3 nucleotides are TGTGCCAGCAGCGTAGACGGGGACTCCTCCTACAATGAGCAGTTCTTC. This codes for CASSVDGDSSYNEQFF.

This clonotype turned up a few times. Sequence at one end of the junction differs from germline and may be a read error. The gene calls are TRBV6-1 and TRBJ1-5; a weak D match, TRBD1 (5 bases). The CDR3 has 15 residues. In germline, CDR1 is MNHNS, CDR2 SASEGT. The CDR3 coding sequence is TGTGCCGGCAGTCCCCGCGCCGGGACCCTCCAGCCCCAGCATTTT. Residues: CAGSPRAGTLQPQHF.

In its sample, this clonotype was seen many times. The chain combines TRBV20-1 with TRBJ1-5, with 7 nucleotides matching TRBD1. The CDR3 has 15 residues. Germline-derived CDR1 and CDR2 are DFQATT and SNEGSKA (reference sequence). The ends lost 3 bases at V and 1 base at J; junction bases unmatched: 6. The CDR3 DNA sequence: TGCAGTGCTAGCGTCGGACAGGAAAGCAATCAGCCCCAGCATTTT. This encodes CSASVGQESNQPQHF.

Turning to this clonotype: A much bigger clone sits one base away, suggesting this may be a read error. The rearrangement uses TRBV28 and TRBJ2-3, with 8 bases matching TRBD2. This CDR3 region has 14 residues. Germline V gene sequence: CDR1 MDHEN, CDR2 SYDVKM. CDR3 in amino acids: CAGSSTSVSDTQYF. CDR3 nucleotides: TGTGCCGGCAGTTCGACTAGCGTATCAGATACGCAGTATTTT.

There are many counts of this clonotype. V and J are TRBV30 and TRBJ2-7; D is ambiguous. CDR1 GTSNPN and CDR2 SVGIG come from the germline V gene (reference sequence). CDR3 length equals 13 residues. With 5 bases removed from V and 3 bases from J, the gap between germline ends came to 14 bases. The CDR3 is CAWDLGDHYEQYF. The CDR3 coding sequence is TGTGCCTGGGATTTAGGAGACCACTACGAGCAGTACTTC.

This clonotype was observed many times. The chain carries TRBV7-2 and TRBJ2-2; a possible D gene is TRBD1 (5 bases). Germline V gene lookup returns CDR1 SGHTA and CDR2 FQGNSA. V was pared by 2 bases and J by 4 bases, with 14 bases between. The CDR3 spans 16 residues. CDR3 bases: TGTGCCAGCAGCTTATTAAGGGGCCTTCGCACCGGGGAGCTGTTTTTT. It specifies CASSLLRGLRTGELFF.

This clonotype turned up a few times. The CDR3 protein is CAISGGGEAKNIQYF. The DNA of the CDR3 is TGTGCCATCAGTGGGGGAGGGGAGGCCAAAAACATTCAGTACTTC. The chain employs TRBV10-3 and TRBJ2-4; the match to TRBD2 covers 7 bases. V was pared by 4 bases and J by 1 base, with 4 bases of the junction left unmatched. This CDR3 comprises 15 residues. CDR1 and CDR2 (germline): ENHRY, SYGVKD.

This clonotype was detected a few times. V gene TRBV20-1 combines with J gene TRBJ1-5; D is undetermined. Trimming took 6 bases from V and 5 from J, leaving 17 bases between them. The CDR3 runs to 14 residues. Germline values: CDR1 DFQATT, CDR2 SNEGSKA (reference sequence). The CDR3 protein is CSATSQDPDQPQHF. DNA of the CDR3: TGCAGTGCCACAAGCCAGGATCCAGATCAGCCCCAGCATTTT.

This chain connects TRBV7-9 to TRBJ1-5; D perhaps matches TRBD1 (5 bases). This CDR3 comprises 14 residues. Looked up from germline, CDR1 is SEHNR and CDR2 is FQNEAQ (reference sequence). Trimming left V 5 bases short and J 5 bases short, with 13 bases between. The CDR3 sequence: CASSHTLGDQPQHF. The CDR3, as DNA: TGTGCCAGCAGCCACACATTAGGGGATCAGCCCCAGCATTTT.

This clonotype was seen a few times. The chain links TRBV4-1 to TRBJ2-7, with a possible D match to TRBD1 (5 bases). V was cut by 6 bases and J by 8 bases, with 14 bases left in between. The CDR3 consists of 12 residues. The germline gives CDR1 MGHRA, CDR2 YSYEKL. Here the CDR3 reads CASSLKQEKQYF. The CDR3 region has the DNA TGCGCCAGCAGTCTGAAACAGGAAAAGCAGTACTTC.

This clonotype was detected many times. The chain employs TRBV5-1 and TRBJ1-3, with D perhaps TRBD1 (5 bases). The germline V gene has CDR1 SGHRS and CDR2 YFSETQ. Deletions cut 3 bases from V and 4 bases from J, with 11 bases between. The CDR3 is 14 residues long. CDR3 bases: TGCGCCAGCAGCTCAAGGGGTGAAGGAAACACCATATATTTT. Its protein product is CASSSRGEGNTIYF.

This clonotype was detected ten times or more. The chain links TRBV11-2 to TRBJ2-5; D ambiguous. The V gene lost 3 bases and the J gene lost 5 bases, with 4 bases spanning the gap. Germline CDR1 and CDR2: SGHAT and FQNNGV. The CDR3 has 11 amino acids. The CDR3, as DNA: TGTGCCAGCAGCTTTTGGGAGACCCAGTACTTC. This codes for CASSFWETQYF.

This clonotype came up a few times. The J gene is TRBJ2-7, the V gene TRBV20-1; no clear D gene. The CDR3 consists of 11 residues. The germline CDR1 and CDR2 sequences are DFQATT and SNEGSKA (reference sequence). The V end was cut by 5 bases, the J end by 2 bases, with 7 bases between. The CDR3 spells CSAPLPYEQYF. The CDR3 DNA follows: TGCAGTGCTCCCCTCCCCTACGAGCAGTACTTC.

This clonotype was counted many times. The chain recombines TRBV20-1 with TRBJ2-5, with a tentative D call TRBD1 (6 bases). The V gene lost 0 bases and the J gene lost 5 bases, with 10 bases spanning the gap. Germline V gene data show CDR1 as DFQATT and CDR2 as SNEGSKA (reference sequence). CDR3 size: 13 residues. CDR3 residues: CSARDQRGETQYF. The DNA for the CDR3 is TGCAGTGCTAGAGATCAAAGGGGGGAGACCCAGTACTTC.

In this sample, this clonotype turned up a few times. CDR3 bases: TGCGCCAGCACGTATTCCGGGACAGACGAAGAGACCCAGTACTTC. Translated, it gives CASTYSGTDEETQYF. This chain links TRBV4-1 with TRBJ2-5; 7 nucleotides match TRBD1. J gave up 3 bases and V 7 bases, and 11 bases lay outside the gene matches. CDR3 length equals 15 residues. CDR1 is MGHRA and CDR2 is YSYEKL in the germline V gene.

With regard to this clonotype: A much larger clone sits a single nucleotide away, making a read error possible. The chain has TRBV6-1 and TRBJ2-5, with D perhaps TRBD1 (5 bases). The CDR3 spans 20 residues. CDR1 is MNHNS, CDR2 SASEGT, per germline. DNA of the CDR3: TGTGTCAGCAGACGAAGGCCTGTTGTGGCAGGGTGGGTCCACCAAGAGACCCAGTACTTC. Protein sequence: CVSRRRPVVAGWVHQETQYF.

V usage is TRBV20-1 and J usage is TRBJ1-2, with TRBD1 as a possible D gene (6 bases). CDR1 and CDR2 from the germline V gene are DFQATT and SNEGSKA (reference sequence). The V end was cut by 6 bases, the J end by 2 bases, with 16 bases between. The CDR3 runs to 14 residues. The CDR3, as DNA: TGCAGTGCGGGTGCAGGGGAAGGGAACTATGGCTACACCTTC. This sequence encodes CSAGAGEGNYGYTF.

This clonotype was found many times. This chain joins TRBV6-1 and TRBJ1-2; no firm D call. CDR3 size: 14 residues. Per the germline V gene, CDR1 is MNHNS and CDR2 is SASEGT. The V and J ends lost 7 bases and 2 bases respectively, with 14 bases between them. The CDR3 bases are TGTGCCAGCATCGACGGCGGTATGAACTATGGCTACACCTTC. It translates to CASIDGGMNYGYTF.

This clonotype has a count of ten or more. The rearrangement uses TRBV7-2 and TRBJ2-1, with D uncertain. CDR3 length: 14 amino acids. The V end was cut by 1 base, the J end by 8 bases, with 12 bases between. Germline V CDR1 and CDR2: SGHTA, FQGNSA. The CDR3 coding sequence is TGTGCCAGCAGCTTAGAGCCAGTCTGGTATGAGCAGTTCTTC. It is translated as CASSLEPVWYEQFF.